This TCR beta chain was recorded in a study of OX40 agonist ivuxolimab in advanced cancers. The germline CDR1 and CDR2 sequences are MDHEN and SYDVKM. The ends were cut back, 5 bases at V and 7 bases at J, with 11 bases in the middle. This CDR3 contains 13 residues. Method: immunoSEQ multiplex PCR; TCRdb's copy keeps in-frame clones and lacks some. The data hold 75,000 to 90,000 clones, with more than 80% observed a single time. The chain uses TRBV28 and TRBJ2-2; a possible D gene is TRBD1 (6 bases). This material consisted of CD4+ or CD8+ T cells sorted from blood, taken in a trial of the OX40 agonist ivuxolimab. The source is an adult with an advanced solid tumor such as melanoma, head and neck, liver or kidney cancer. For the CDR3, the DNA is TGTGCCAGCAGTCCCATAGGGGGCGGGGAGCTGTTTTTT. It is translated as CASSPIGGGELFF.